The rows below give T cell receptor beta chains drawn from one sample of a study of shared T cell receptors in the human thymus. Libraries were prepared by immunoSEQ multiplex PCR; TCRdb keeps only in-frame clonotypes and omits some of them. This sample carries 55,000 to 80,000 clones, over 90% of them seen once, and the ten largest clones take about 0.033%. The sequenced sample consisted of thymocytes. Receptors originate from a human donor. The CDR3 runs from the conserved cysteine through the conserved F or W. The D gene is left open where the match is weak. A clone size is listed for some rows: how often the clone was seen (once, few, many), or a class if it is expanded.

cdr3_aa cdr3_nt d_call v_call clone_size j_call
CASSVAPWTLNSITDTQYF TGTGCCAGCAGCGTAGCCCCGTGGACACTTAATAGTATCACAGATACGCAGTATTTT NA TRBV9 NA TRBJ2-3
CASSSVGLAGASDTQYF TGTGCCAGCAGCTCCGTCGGACTAGCGGGGGCCTCAGATACGCAGTATTTT TRBD2 TRBV7-2 NA TRBJ2-3
CASSSGASWTEAFF TGTGCCAGCAGTTCAGGGGCCTCCTGGACTGAAGCTTTCTTT NA TRBV6-5 NA TRBJ1-1
CASSLDLGSGTEAFF TGTGCCAGCAGCTTAGACTTGGGATCGGGGACTGAAGCTTTCTTT NA TRBV7-2 NA TRBJ1-1
CSALLAGGNTQYF TGCAGCGCCCTACTAGCGGGGGGGAATACGCAGTATTTT TRBD2 TRBV29-1 NA TRBJ2-3
CSALLDWGAFF TGCAGTGCCCTATTAGACTGGGGAGCTTTCTTT NA TRBV20-1 few TRBJ1-1
CASSYTRTGYEQYF TGTGCCAGCAGCTACACCAGAACAGGGTACGAGCAGTACTTC NA TRBV9 NA TRBJ2-7
CASSGRVLAGGGETQYF TGTGCCAGCAGTGGACGGGTACTAGCGGGGGGCGGGGAGACCCAGTACTTC TRBD2 TRBV6-1 NA TRBJ2-5
CASSSSAESAYNEQFF TGCGCCAGCAGCTCTTCAGCGGAGTCCGCCTACAATGAGCAGTTCTTC NA TRBV5-1 NA TRBJ2-1
CASSQESTNEKLFF TGCGCCAGCAGCCAAGAGTCAACTAATGAAAAACTGTTTTTT NA TRBV4-3 NA TRBJ1-4
CASSPGDRHREKLFF TGTGCCAGCTCACCCGGGGACAGGCATAGAGAAAAACTGTTTTTT TRBD1 TRBV18 NA TRBJ1-4
CASSPCSNTEAFF TGTGCCAGCAGCCCTTGTTCGAATACTGAAGCTTTCTTT NA TRBV11-3 NA TRBJ1-1
CAISDSPRISTGELFF TGTGCCATCAGTGATTCGCCACGGATTTCCACCGGGGAGCTGTTTTTT NA TRBV10-3 once TRBJ2-2
CASSAHKDKGPRFF TGTGCCAGCAGCGCACACAAGGACAAGGGACCAAGGTTCTTC NA TRBV5-4 NA TRBJ2-1
CATSRGHRVGNQPQHF TGTGCCACCAGCAGAGGGCATCGGGTGGGCAATCAGCCCCAGCATTTT NA TRBV15 NA TRBJ1-5